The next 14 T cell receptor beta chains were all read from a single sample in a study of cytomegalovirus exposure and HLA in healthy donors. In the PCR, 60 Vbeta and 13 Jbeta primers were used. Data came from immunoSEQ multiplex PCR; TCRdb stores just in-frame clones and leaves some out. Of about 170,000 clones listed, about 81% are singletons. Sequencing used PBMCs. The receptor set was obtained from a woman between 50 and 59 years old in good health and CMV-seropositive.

As DNA, the CDR3 is TGTGCCAGCATCGGGGGAGTGAGTAATTCACCCCTCCACTTT. Amino acid sequence: CASIGGVSNSPLHF. The chain has TRBV2 and TRBJ1-6; perhaps TRBD1 as D (5 bases). The CDR3 spans 14 residues. The germline CDR1 and CDR2 sequences are SNHLY and FYNNEI. Trimming removed 7 bases at V and 6 bases at J, with 13 bases between. Drawing the rest from reference TRBV2 and TRBJ1-6, the complete variable domain is EPEVTQTPSHQVTQMGQEVILRCVPISNHLYFYWYRQILGQKVEFLVSFYNNEISEKSEIFDDQFSVERPDGSNFTLKIRSTKLEDSAMYFCASIGGVSNSPLHFGNGTRLTVT.

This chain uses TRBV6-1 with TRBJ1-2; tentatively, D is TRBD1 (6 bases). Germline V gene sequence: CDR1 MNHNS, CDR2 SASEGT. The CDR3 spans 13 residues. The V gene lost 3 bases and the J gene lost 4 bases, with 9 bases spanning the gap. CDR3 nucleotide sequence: TGTGCCAGCAGTGATCAGGGGACCTATGGCTACACCTTC. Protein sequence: CASSDQGTYGYTF.

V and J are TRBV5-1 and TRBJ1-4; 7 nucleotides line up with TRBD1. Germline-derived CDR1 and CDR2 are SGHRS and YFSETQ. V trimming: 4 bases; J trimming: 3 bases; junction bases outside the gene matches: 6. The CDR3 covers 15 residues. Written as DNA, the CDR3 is TGCGCCAGCAGCAAGACAGGGCTTGCTAATGAAAAACTGTTTTTT. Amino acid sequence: CASSKTGLANEKLFF.

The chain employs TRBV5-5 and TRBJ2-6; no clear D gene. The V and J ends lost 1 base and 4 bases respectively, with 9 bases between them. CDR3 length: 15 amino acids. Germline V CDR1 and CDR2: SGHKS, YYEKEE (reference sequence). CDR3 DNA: TGTGCCAGCAGCTTGCTCACCGGGGGGGCCAACGTCCTGACTTTC. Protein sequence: CASSLLTGGANVLTF.

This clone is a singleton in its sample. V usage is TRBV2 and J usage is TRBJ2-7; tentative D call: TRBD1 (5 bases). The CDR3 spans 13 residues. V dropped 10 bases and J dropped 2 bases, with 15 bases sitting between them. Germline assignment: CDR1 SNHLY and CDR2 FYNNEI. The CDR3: CAITPVRAYEQYF. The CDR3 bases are TGTGCCATCACCCCAGTCAGGGCCTACGAGCAGTACTTC.

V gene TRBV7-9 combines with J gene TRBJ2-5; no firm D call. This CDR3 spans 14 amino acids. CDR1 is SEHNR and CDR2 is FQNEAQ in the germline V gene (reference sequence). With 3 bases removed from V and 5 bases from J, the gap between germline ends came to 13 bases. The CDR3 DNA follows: TGTGCCAGCAGCTTTGGGCAAGTCGAGGAGACCCAGTACTTC. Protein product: CASSFGQVEETQYF.

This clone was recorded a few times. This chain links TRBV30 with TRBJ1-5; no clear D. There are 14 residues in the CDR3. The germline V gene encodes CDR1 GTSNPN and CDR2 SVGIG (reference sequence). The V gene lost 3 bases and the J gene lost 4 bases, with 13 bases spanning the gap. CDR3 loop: CAWRLGGPNQPQHF. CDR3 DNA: TGTGCCTGGAGATTAGGAGGGCCTAATCAGCCCCAGCATTTT.

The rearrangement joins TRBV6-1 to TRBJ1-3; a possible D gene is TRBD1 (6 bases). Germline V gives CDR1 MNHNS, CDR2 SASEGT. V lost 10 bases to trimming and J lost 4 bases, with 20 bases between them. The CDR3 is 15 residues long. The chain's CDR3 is CATTDRGASGNTIYF. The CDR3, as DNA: TGTGCCACCACGGATCGGGGGGCTTCCGGAAACACCATATATTTT.

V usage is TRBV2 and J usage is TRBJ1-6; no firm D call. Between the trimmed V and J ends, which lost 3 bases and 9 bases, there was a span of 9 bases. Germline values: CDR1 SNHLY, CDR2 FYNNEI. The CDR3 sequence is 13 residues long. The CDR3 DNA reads TGTGCCAGCAGTGAGGTGACGGGTTCACCCCTCCACTTT. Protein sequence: CASSEVTGSPLHF.

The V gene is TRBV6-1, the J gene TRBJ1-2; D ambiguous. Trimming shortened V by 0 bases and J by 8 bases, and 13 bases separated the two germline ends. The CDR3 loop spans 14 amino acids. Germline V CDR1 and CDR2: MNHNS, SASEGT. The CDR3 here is CASSEARSPRGYTF. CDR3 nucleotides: TGTGCCAGCAGTGAAGCCAGGTCACCGAGAGGCTACACCTTC.

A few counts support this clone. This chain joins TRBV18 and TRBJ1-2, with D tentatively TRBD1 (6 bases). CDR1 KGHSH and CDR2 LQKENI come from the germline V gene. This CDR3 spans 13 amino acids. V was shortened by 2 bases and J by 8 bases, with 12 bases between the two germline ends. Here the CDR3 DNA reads TGTGCCAGCTCACCAGTACAGGGAGACGGCTACACCTTC. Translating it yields CASSPVQGDGYTF.

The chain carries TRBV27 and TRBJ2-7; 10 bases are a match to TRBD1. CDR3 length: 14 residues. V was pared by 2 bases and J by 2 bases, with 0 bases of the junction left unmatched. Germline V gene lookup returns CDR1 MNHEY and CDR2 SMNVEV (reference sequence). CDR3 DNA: TGTGCCAGCAGTTTAGGGACAGGGGCCTACGAGCAGTACTTC. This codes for CASSLGTGAYEQYF.

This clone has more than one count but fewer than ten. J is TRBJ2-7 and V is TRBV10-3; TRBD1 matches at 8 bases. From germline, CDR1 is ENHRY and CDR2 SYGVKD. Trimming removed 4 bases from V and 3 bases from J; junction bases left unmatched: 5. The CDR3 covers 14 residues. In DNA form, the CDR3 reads TGTGCCATCAGTGCCCGACAGGGGAGCTACGAGCAGTACTTC. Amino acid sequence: CAISARQGSYEQYF.

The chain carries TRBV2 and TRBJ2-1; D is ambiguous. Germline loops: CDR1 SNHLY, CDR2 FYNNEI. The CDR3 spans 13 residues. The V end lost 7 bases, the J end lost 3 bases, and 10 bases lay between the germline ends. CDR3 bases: TGTGCCAGCACAGTTAGCTACTACAATGAGCAGTTCTTC. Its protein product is CASTVSYYNEQFF.